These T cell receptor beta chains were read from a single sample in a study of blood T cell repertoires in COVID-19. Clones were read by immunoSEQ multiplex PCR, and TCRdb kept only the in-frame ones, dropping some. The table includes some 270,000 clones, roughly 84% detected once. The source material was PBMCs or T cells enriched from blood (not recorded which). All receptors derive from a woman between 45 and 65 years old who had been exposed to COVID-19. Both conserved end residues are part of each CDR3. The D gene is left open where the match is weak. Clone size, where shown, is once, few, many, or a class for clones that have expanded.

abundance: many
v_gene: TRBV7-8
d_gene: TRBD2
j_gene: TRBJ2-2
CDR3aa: CAVSGGRSGELFF
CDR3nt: TGTGCCGTTAGCGGGGGGCGGTCCGGGGAGCTGTTTTTT

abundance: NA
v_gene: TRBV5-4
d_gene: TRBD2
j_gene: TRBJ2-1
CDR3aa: CASRISGDAYNEQFF
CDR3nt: TGTGCCAGCAGGATTAGCGGGGACGCCTACAATGAGCAGTTCTTC

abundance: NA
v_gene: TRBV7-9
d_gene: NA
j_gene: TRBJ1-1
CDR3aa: CASSPDSYTEAFF
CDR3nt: TGTGCCAGCAGCCCGGACAGCTACACTGAAGCTTTCTTT

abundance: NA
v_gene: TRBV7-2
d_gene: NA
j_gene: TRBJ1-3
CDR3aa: CASSLVTLTGLGNTIYF
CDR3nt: TGTGCCAGCAGCTTAGTCACTCTTACAGGGTTAGGAAACACCATATATTTT

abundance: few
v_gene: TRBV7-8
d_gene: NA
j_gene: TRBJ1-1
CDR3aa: CASSLNFGGPTEAFF
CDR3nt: TGTGCCAGCAGCTTAAATTTCGGGGGGCCCACTGAAGCTTTCTTT

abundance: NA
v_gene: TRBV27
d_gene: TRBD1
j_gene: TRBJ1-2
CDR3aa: CASSPQGDYGYTF
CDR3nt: TGTGCCAGCAGTCCACAGGGGGACTATGGCTACACCTTC

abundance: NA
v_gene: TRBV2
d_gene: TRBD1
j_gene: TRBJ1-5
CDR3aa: CASSERGTGGAQPQHF
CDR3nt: TGTGCCAGCAGTGAAAGGGGGACAGGGGGCGCCCAGCCCCAGCATTTT

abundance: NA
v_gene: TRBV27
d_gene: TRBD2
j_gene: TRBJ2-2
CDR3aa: CASTPREGTFDTGELFF
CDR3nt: TGTGCCAGCACCCCCCGGGAGGGAACCTTCGACACCGGGGAGCTGTTTTTT

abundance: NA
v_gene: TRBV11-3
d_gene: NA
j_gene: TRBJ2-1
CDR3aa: CASSLSSSSEQFF
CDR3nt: TGTGCCAGCAGCTTATCTAGCTCCAGTGAGCAGTTCTTC

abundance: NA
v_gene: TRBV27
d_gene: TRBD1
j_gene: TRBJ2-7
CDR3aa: CASSLSGQGSYEQYF
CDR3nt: TGTGCCAGCAGTTTATCGGGACAGGGGAGCTACGAGCAGTACTTC

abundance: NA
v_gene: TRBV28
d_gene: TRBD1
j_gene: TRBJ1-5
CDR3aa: CASSLSRTGGVYSNQPQHF
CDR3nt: TGTGCCAGCAGTTTATCGAGGACAGGGGGAGTATATAGCAATCAGCCCCAGCATTTT

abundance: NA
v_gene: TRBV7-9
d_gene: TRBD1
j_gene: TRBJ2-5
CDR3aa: CASSPYGTGETQYF
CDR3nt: TGTGCCAGCAGCCCCTATGGGACAGGGGAGACCCAGTACTTC

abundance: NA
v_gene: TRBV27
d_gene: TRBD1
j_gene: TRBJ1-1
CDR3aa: CASRGDRWAQEAFF
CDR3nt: TGTGCCAGCAGAGGGGACAGGTGGGCCCAGGAAGCTTTCTTT

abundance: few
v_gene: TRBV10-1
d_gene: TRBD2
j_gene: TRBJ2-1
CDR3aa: CASSEAGKGLAFF
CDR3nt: TGCGCCAGCAGTGAGGCTGGTAAGGGACTAGCTTTCTTC

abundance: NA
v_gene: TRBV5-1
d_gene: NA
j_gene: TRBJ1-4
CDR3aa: CASSPVATNEKLFF
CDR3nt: TGCGCCAGCAGCCCAGTCGCAACTAATGAAAAACTGTTTTTT

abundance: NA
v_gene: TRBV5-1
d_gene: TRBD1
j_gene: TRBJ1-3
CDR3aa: CASSRGQVPSGNTIYF
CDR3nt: TGCGCCAGCAGCCGAGGACAGGTCCCCTCTGGAAACACCATATATTTT

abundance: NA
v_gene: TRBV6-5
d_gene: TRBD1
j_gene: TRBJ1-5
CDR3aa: CASTLDRGVNQPQHF
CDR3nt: TGTGCCAGCACTCTGGACAGGGGTGTCAATCAGCCCCAGCATTTT

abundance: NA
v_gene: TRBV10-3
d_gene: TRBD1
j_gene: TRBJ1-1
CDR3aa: CAISAVRQGGTEAFF
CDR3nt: TGTGCCATCAGTGCTGTCAGACAGGGAGGCACTGAAGCTTTCTTT

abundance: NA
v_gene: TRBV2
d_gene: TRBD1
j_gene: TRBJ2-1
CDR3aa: CAIQGAGAYNEQFF
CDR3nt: TGTGCCATCCAGGGGGCTGGAGCGTACAATGAGCAGTTCTTC

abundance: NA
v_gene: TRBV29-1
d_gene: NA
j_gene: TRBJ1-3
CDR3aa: CSVSGEVSGNTIYF
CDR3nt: TGCAGCGTAAGCGGCGAGGTCTCTGGAAACACCATATATTTT

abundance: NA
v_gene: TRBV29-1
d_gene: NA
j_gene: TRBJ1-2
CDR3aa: CSVEDVGGGGYTF
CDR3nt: TGCAGCGTTGAAGATGTAGGGGGGGGTGGCTACACCTTC

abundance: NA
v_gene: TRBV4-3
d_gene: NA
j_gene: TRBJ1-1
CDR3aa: CASSQDLGSTEAFF
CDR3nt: TGCGCCAGCAGCCAAGATTTGGGGAGCACTGAAGCTTTCTTT

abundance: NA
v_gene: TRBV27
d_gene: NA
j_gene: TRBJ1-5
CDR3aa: CASSPGSLGNQPQHF
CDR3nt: TGTGCCAGCAGCCCAGGAAGTTTGGGCAATCAGCCCCAGCATTTT

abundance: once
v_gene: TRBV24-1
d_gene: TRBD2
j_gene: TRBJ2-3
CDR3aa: CATSGSGYSTDTQYF
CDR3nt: TGTGCCACCTCAGGTAGCGGGTACTCCACAGATACGCAGTATTTT

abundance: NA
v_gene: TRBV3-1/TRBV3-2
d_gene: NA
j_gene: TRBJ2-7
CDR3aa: CASSTGYEQYF
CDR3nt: TGTGCCAGCAGCACGGGGTACGAGCAGTACTTC

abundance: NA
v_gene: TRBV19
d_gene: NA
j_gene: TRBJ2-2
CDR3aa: CASSMIQVVGELFF
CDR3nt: TGTGCCAGTAGTATGATACAGGTGGTCGGGGAGCTGTTTTTT

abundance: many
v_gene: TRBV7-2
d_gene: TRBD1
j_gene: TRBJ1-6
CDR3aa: CASSQPRGQGGSPLHF
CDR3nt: TGTGCCAGCAGCCAGCCCAGGGGACAGGGAGGTTCACCCCTCCACTTT

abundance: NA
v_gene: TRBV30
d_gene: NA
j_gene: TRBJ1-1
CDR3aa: CASIRRAAFF
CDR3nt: TGTGCCTCAATTAGGAGGGCAGCTTTCTTT

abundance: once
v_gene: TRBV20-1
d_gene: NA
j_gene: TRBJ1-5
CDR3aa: CSASGGHYSNQPQHF
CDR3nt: TGCAGTGCTAGTGGAGGACACTATAGCAATCAGCCCCAGCATTTT

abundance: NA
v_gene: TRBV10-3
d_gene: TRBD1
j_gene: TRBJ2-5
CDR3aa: CAISDPGQGRETQYF
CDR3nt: TGTGCCATCAGTGATCCAGGACAGGGGAGGGAGACCCAGTACTTC

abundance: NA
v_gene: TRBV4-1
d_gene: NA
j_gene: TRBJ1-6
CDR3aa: CASSLGLDNSPLHF
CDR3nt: TGCGCCAGCAGCCTTGGACTGGATAATTCACCCCTCCACTTT

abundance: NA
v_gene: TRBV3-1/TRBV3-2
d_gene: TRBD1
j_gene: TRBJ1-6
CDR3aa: CASSQDTGVGSYNSPLHF
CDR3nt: TGTGCCAGCAGCCAAGACACAGGGGTGGGCTCCTATAATTCACCCCTCCACTTT

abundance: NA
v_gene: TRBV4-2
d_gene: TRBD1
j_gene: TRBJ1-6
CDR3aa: CASSQSGTGNVPLHF
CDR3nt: TGTGCCAGCAGCCAATCCGGGACAGGGAATGTACCCCTCCACTTT

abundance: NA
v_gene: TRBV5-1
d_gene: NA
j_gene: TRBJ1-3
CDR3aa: CASSGSEGNTIYF
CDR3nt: TGCGCCAGCTCCGGGAGTGAAGGAAACACCATATATTTT

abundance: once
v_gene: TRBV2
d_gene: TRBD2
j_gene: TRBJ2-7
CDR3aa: CASRGRGEVYEQYF
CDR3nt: TGTGCCAGCAGGGGGAGGGGAGAGGTCTACGAGCAGTACTTC

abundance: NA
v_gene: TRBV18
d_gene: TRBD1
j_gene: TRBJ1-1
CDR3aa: CASSPEGAKAFF
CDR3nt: TGTGCCAGCTCACCAGAGGGGGCTAAAGCTTTCTTT

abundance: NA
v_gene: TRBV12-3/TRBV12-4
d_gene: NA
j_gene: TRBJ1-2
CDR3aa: CASSFGGLGYTF
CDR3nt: TGTGCCAGCAGTTTTGGCGGATTGGGCTACACCTTC

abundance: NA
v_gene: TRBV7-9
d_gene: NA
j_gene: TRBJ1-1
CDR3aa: CASSSDRYTEAFF
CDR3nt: TGTGCCAGCAGCTCAGACAGGTACACTGAAGCTTTCTTT

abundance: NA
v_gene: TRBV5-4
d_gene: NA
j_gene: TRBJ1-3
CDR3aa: CASSSGRDYSGNTIYF
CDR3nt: TGTGCCAGCAGCTCCGGGCGTGACTACTCTGGAAACACCATATATTTT

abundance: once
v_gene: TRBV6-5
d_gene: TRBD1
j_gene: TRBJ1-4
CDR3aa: CASTGQVNEKLFF
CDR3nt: TGTGCCAGCACCGGACAGGTTAATGAAAAACTGTTTTTT

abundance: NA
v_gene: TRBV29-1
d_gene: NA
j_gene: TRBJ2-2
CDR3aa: CSVAPEGAGELFF
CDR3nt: TGCAGCGTTGCCCCTGAGGGGGCCGGGGAGCTGTTTTTT

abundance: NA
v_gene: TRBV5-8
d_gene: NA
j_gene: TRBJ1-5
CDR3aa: CASNHRRTGNQPQHF
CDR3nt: TGTGCCAGCAACCACCGGAGAACCGGCAATCAGCCCCAGCATTTT

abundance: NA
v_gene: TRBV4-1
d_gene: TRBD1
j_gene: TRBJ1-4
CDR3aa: CASSQEGQAEKLFF
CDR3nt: TGCGCCAGCAGCCAAGAGGGACAGGCTGAAAAACTGTTTTTT

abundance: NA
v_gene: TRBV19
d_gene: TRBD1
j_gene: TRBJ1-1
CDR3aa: CASSDRVSTEAFF
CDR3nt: TGTGCCAGTAGTGACAGGGTCTCCACTGAAGCTTTCTTT

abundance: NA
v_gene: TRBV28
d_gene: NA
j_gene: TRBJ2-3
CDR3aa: CASSLGGALDTQYF
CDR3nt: TGTGCCAGCAGCCTGGGGGGGGCACTAGATACGCAGTATTTT

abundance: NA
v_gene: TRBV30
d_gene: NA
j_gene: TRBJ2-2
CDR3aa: CAYTYSANTGELFF
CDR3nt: TGTGCTTACACGTATTCCGCGAACACCGGGGAGCTGTTTTTT

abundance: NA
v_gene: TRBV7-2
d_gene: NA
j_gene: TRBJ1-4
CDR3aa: CASSLTSVEKLFF
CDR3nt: TGTGCCAGCAGCTTAACCAGCGTTGAAAAACTGTTTTTT

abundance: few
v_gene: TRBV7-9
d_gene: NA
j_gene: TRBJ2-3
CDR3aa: CASSLEDITDTQYF
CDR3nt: TGTGCCAGCAGCTTAGAGGACATCACAGATACGCAGTATTTT

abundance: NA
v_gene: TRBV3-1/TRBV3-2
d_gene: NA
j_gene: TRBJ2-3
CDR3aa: CASSPGAGASDTQYF
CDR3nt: TGTGCCAGCAGCCCCGGGGCAGGGGCCTCCGATACGCAGTATTTT

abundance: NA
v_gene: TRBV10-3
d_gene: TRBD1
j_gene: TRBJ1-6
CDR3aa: CAIGTGSSPLHF
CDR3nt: TGTGCCATCGGGACAGGGTCTTCACCCCTCCACTTT

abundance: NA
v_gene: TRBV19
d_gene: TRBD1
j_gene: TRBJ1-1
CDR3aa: CASSSKGQGRTEAFF
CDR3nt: TGTGCCAGTAGTAGTAAGGGACAGGGGAGGACTGAAGCTTTCTTT